The clone carrying this T cell receptor beta chain turned up a few times. The data belong to a study of blood T cell repertoires in COVID-19. Study details: T cells, B-cell-depleted T cells, or PBMCs supplied cDNA or gDNA.

The CDR3 has 15 residues. Trimming cost V 0 bases and J 4 bases, with 12 bases left between them. Germline V gene data show CDR1 as KGHSH and CDR2 as LQKENI. Only in-frame clones appear in the TCRdb table, and some are missing; sequencing was by immunoSEQ multiplex PCR. The table shows about 160,000 clones, with approximately 78% occurring only once. The TCR was taken from a human donor in a cohort sampled during active COVID-19. The sequenced sample consisted of peripheral blood. J is TRBJ1-1 and V is TRBV18; D is undetermined. The CDR3 is CASSPPRPAGTEAFF. CDR3 coding DNA: TGTGCCAGCTCACCACCGCGACCGGCAGGCACTGAAGCTTTCTTT.